This T cell receptor (beta chain) was observed in a study of vaccination and CD4 T cells after COVID-19. The Oncomine TCR Beta short-read assay generated sequence data from the DNA of cultured CD4+ T cells. TCRdb re-called the PCR reads through MiXCR, storing one row per CDR3 protein. The table has around 20,000 distinct CDR3 sequences, around half seen once. Treatment of the sample: approximately 9-day PBMC culture with coronavirus spike peptide pools or control peptides (ViraFEST assay). A single count supports this clonotype. What it binds is unknown. CDR1 and CDR2 from the germline V gene are DFQATT and SNEGSKA (reference sequence). The CDR3 sequence is 18 residues long. After removal of 1 base from V and 5 bases from J, the junction contained 11 bases not matched to a gene.

Source: CD4+ T cells from blood, cultured in vitro, taken before SARS-CoV-2 vaccination. The clonotype comes from a human donor who had recovered from COVID-19. The chain recombines TRBV20-1 with TRBJ2-1, with 13 bases that match TRBD2. The CDR3 protein is CSARVTFTSGRENNEQFF. The CDR3 nucleotides are TGCAGTGCTAGAGTGACCTTCACTAGCGGGAGGGAAAACAATGAGCAGTTCTTC.